Below, 26 T cell receptor beta chains from the same sample are listed, as sequenced in a study of human T cells and chemical hapten exposure. The time point: healthy volunteer bleed at 6 weeks. Sequencing started from total RNA isolated from unfractionated whole blood. TCRdb re-derived calls from the RACE reads in MiXCR, one entry per CDR3 protein. The sample carries about 65,000 distinct CDR3 sequences, roughly 6.6% recorded once. Sequencing was done on a sample of whole blood. The receptors derive from a female donor in good health. Some clones in this sample may be carry-over from other donors' samples.

This clonotype was observed a few times. The rearrangement uses TRBV2 and TRBJ1-5; unclear D gene. The germline CDR1 and CDR2 sequences are SNHLY and FYNNEI. The V end lost 2 bases, the J end lost 3 bases, and 14 bases lay between the germline ends. This CDR3 contains 16 residues. The CDR3 is CASSEFFWQVNQPQHF. CDR3 bases: TGTGCCAGCAGTGAATTCTTTTGGCAGGTCAATCAGCCCCAGCATTTT. Full variable domain (outside the CDR3, taken from reference TRBV2 and TRBJ1-5): EPEVTQTPSHQVTQMGQEVILRCVPISNHLYFYWYRQILGQKVEFLVSFYNNEISEKSEIFDDQFSVERPDGSNFTLKIRSTKLEDSAMYFCASSEFFWQVNQPQHFGDGTRLSIL.

This clonotype occurred many times. The chain recombines TRBV29-1 with TRBJ2-1; 8 bases agree with TRBD2. CDR1 is SQVTM, CDR2 ANQGSEA, per germline. V lost 2 bases and J lost 0; bases outside the gene matches: 0. This CDR3 has 14 residues. The CDR3: CSVESGSSYNEQFF. As DNA, the CDR3 is TGCAGCGTTGAAAGCGGGAGCTCCTACAATGAGCAGTTCTTC.

As DNA, the CDR3 is TGTGCCAGCAGCTTAGTGGGGACAGGGCGATCCGAGCAGTACTTC. Translating gives CASSLVGTGRSEQYF. The J gene is TRBJ2-7, the V gene TRBV7-6; 9 nucleotides align to TRBD1. Trimming at V came to 1 base and at J to 6 bases, leaving 7 bases not matched to a gene. Germline V gives CDR1 SGHVS, CDR2 FNYEAQ. This CDR3 comprises 15 residues.

This clonotype was detected ten times or more. This chain connects TRBV20-1 to TRBJ2-1; 8 bases map to TRBD1. This CDR3 contains 15 residues. Germline lookup yields CDR1 DFQATT and CDR2 SNEGSKA (reference sequence). Unmatched junction bases numbered 10, after V lost 1 base and J lost 8 bases. The CDR3 reads CSARVYPTGADEQFF. The CDR3, as DNA: TGCAGTGCTAGAGTGTATCCGACAGGGGCAGATGAGCAGTTCTTC.

This clonotype was counted between two and nine times. The CDR3 protein is CASVGEWYEQYF. The CDR3 nucleotides read TGTGCCAGTGTCGGGGAGTGGTACGAGCAGTACTTC. The chain joins TRBV28 to TRBJ2-7, with D possibly being TRBD2 (5 bases). CDR3 length: 12 residues. Trimming cost V 9 bases and J 4 bases, with 13 bases left between them. The germline V gene encodes CDR1 MDHEN and CDR2 SYDVKM.

This clonotype was seen many times. This sequence joins TRBV10-3 and TRBJ2-3; D remains ambiguous. The CDR3 covers 11 residues. Germline V gene data show CDR1 as ENHRY and CDR2 as SYGVKD. V lost 9 bases to trimming and J lost 5 bases, with 9 bases between them. As DNA, the CDR3 is TGTGCCATAAGAAACGGAGATACGCAGTATTTT. This sequence encodes CAIRNGDTQYF.

This clonotype has a count of ten or more. The chain uses TRBV4-1 and TRBJ2-2; TRBD2 matches 13 bases. The CDR3 consists of 23 residues. Germline CDR1 is MGHRA and CDR2 is YSYEKL. The V and J ends lost 1 base and 4 bases, in that order; junction bases with no gene match: 21. The DNA for the CDR3 is TGCGCCAGCAGCCAAGTCCCTCGGACTAGCGGGAGTGGTGCGGGCGTAAGCACCGGGGAGCTGTTTTTT. This encodes CASSQVPRTSGSGAGVSTGELFF.

Ten or more counts support this clonotype. The genes are TRBV25-1 and TRBJ1-2; D perhaps matches TRBD1 (6 bases). This CDR3 has 15 amino acids. V gave up 4 bases and J gave up 3 bases, with 15 bases separating them. Germline V gene data show CDR1 as MGHDK and CDR2 as SYGVNS. The chain's CDR3 is CASSAQGLLDYGYTF. As DNA, the CDR3 is TGTGCCAGCAGTGCCCAGGGGCTTCTAGACTATGGCTACACCTTC.

The V call is TRBV28, the J call TRBJ2-1; D gene unclear. Trimming cost V 6 bases and J 6 bases, with 12 bases left between them. The CDR3 extends over 13 amino acids. From germline, CDR1 is MDHEN and CDR2 SYDVKM. CDR3 residues: CASSGTLLNEQFF. As DNA, the CDR3 is TGTGCCAGCAGCGGTACTCTCCTCAATGAGCAGTTCTTC. Complete variable domain (other parts from reference TRBV28 and TRBJ2-1): DVKVTQSSRYLVKRTGEKVFLECVQDMDHENMFWYRQDPGLGLRLIYFSYDVKMKEKGDIPEGYSVSREKKERFSLILESASTNQTSMYLCASSGTLLNEQFFGPGTRLTVL.

This clonotype came up many times. The chain is built from TRBV2 and TRBJ2-5; a weak D match, TRBD2 (5 bases). This CDR3 is 15 amino acids long. Trimming cost V 6 bases and J 1 base, with 15 bases left between them. CDR1 and CDR2 (germline): SNHLY, FYNNEI. This CDR3 reads CASRYMIARQETQYF. Written as DNA, the CDR3 is TGTGCCAGCAGATACATGATAGCGCGCCAAGAGACCCAGTACTTC.

This clonotype showed up many times. J is TRBJ2-5 and V is TRBV20-1, with a weak D call TRBD2 (5 bases). From germline, CDR1 is DFQATT and CDR2 SNEGSKA (reference sequence). This CDR3 region has 13 residues. Between the trimmed V and J ends, which lost 8 bases and 2 bases, there was a span of 15 bases. CDR3 sequence (DNA): TGCAGTCTTTGGAGAGGGCAGCAAGAGACCCAGTACTTC. As protein: CSLWRGQQETQYF.

The chain recombines TRBV9 with TRBJ1-1, with a weak D call TRBD1 (6 bases). The V and J ends lost 0 bases and 6 bases respectively, with 12 bases between them. Germline V CDR1 and CDR2: SGDLS, YYNGEE. CDR3 size: 14 residues. The CDR3 coding sequence is TGTGCCAGCAGCGTAGAGCAGGGGAGCGCTGAAGCTTTCTTT. This gives the protein CASSVEQGSAEAFF.

This clonotype came up a few times. This chain links TRBV2 with TRBJ1-1; D not certain. Germline V lookup: CDR1 SNHLY, CDR2 FYNNEI. This CDR3 is built from 13 residues. V lost 3 bases, J lost 8 bases, and 13 bases lay in between. The CDR3 DNA reads TGTGCCAGCAGTGACGTTGTGGCAGGAGAAGCTTTCTTT. Translated: CASSDVVAGEAFF.

This clonotype has ten or more counts. The V gene is TRBV20-1, the J gene TRBJ2-3; 7 bases match TRBD2. This CDR3 is built from 13 residues. Germline V CDR1 and CDR2: DFQATT, SNEGSKA (reference sequence). Trimming cost V 2 bases and J 3 bases; bases outside gene matches: 2. The CDR3 DNA reads as TGCAGTGCTAGAACTAGCGCGACAGATACGCAGTATTTT. Translation: CSARTSATDTQYF.

On this clonotype itself: This sequence may be a read error, since a much larger clone differs from it by one base. V usage is TRBV9 and J usage is TRBJ2-7; 9 positions agree with TRBD2. The trim removed 0 bases at V and 6 bases at J, leaving 7 bases unmatched. The germline gives CDR1 SGDLS, CDR2 YYNGEE. This CDR3 has 15 residues. The CDR3 here is CASSVDSGRFSEQYF. The CDR3 DNA is TGTGCCAGCAGCGTAGATAGCGGGAGATTCAGCGAGCAGTACTTC.

This clonotype has a count of ten or more. The chain has TRBV2 and TRBJ1-6; 8 bases agree with TRBD1. This CDR3 comprises 14 residues. With V trimmed by 6 bases and J by 10 bases, 8 bases remained unmatched. CDR1 is SNHLY, CDR2 FYNNEI, per germline. CDR3 in amino acids: CASSLDRGGSPLHF. CDR3 bases: TGTGCCAGCAGCCTAGACAGGGGTGGCTCACCCCTCCACTTT.

This clonotype was recorded many times. J is TRBJ2-5 and V is TRBV12-3 or TRBV12-4; 11 bases align to TRBD1. This CDR3 is built from 16 residues. Trimming cost V 5 bases and J 4 bases; bases outside gene matches: 9. CDR3 amino acids: CASSTDRGPSGETQYF. The CDR3 region has the DNA TGTGCCAGCAGTACGGACAGGGGGCCGAGTGGAGAGACCCAGTACTTC.

This clonotype was counted ten times or more. CDR3 residues: CASSLSGGREQYF. The DNA of the CDR3 is TGTGCCAGCAGTTTATCGGGGGGCAGAGAGCAGTACTTC. The chain recombines TRBV28 with TRBJ2-7, with D possibly TRBD2 on 7 matching bases. The CDR3 extends over 13 amino acids. V was clipped by 1 base and J by 7 bases, with 11 bases between them. Germline V gene data show CDR1 as MDHEN and CDR2 as SYDVKM.

The V gene is TRBV30, the J gene TRBJ2-1; no firm D call. In germline, CDR1 is GTSNPN, CDR2 SVGIG (reference sequence). CDR3 length: 15 residues. V gave up 4 bases and J gave up 4 bases, with 17 bases separating them. In DNA, the CDR3 is TGTGCCTGGATGGGTAGATTACCGACTTACAATGAGCAGTTCTTC. Translated: CAWMGRLPTYNEQFF.

This clonotype appeared many times. The gene calls are TRBV27 and TRBJ2-7; TRBD2 agrees at 9 bases. CDR1 and CDR2 (germline): MNHEY, SMNVEV (reference sequence). V lost 9 bases to trimming and J lost 4 bases; unmatched junction nucleotides: 7. The CDR3 totals 13 residues. The CDR3, as DNA: TGTGCCAGTGCTAGCGGGATATGGTACGAGCAGTACTTC. Translation: CASASGIWYEQYF.

This sequence joins TRBV20-1 and TRBJ1-5; D unclear. This CDR3 contains 17 residues. Trimming pared 3 bases from V and 1 base from J, leaving 19 bases between. Germline CDR1 reads DFQATT; CDR2 reads SNEGSKA (reference sequence). In DNA form, the CDR3 reads TGCAGTGCTAGGGCCTATGACGGTCACTCGAGCAATCAGCCCCAGCATTTT. This codes for CSARAYDGHSSNQPQHF.

This clonotype showed up just a few times. The CDR3 nucleotides are TGCAGCGTTCAACCAAGCCAGGTCACCGGGGAGCTGTTTTTT. Translating it yields CSVQPSQVTGELFF. The chain is built from TRBV29-1 and TRBJ2-2; D is unresolved. The CDR3 contains 14 residues. Between the trimmed V and J ends, which lost 5 bases and 4 bases, there was a span of 14 bases. Per germline, CDR1 SQVTM and CDR2 ANQGSEA.

This clonotype was observed at least ten times. The CDR3 here is CASSLIRDSPLHF. The DNA for the CDR3 is TGTGCCAGCAGTTTAATACGGGATTCACCCCTCCACTTT. This sequence joins TRBV27 and TRBJ1-6; unclear D gene. Trimming shortened V by 2 bases and J by 8 bases, and 7 bases separated the two germline ends. There are 13 residues in the CDR3. Germline assignment: CDR1 MNHEY and CDR2 SMNVEV (reference sequence).

This clonotype has a count of ten or more. V usage is TRBV29-1 and J usage is TRBJ1-1, with D possibly TRBD1 on 5 matching bases. Germline assignment: CDR1 SQVTM and CDR2 ANQGSEA. CDR3 length equals 11 residues. The CDR3 region is CSGGSGVLAFF. The CDR3 coding sequence is TGCAGTGGGGGGTCAGGTGTCTTAGCTTTCTTT.

In this sample, this clonotype turned up a few times. The chain has TRBV3-2 and TRBJ1-2. TRBV3-2 is marked as a pseudogene. This CDR3 comprises 15 residues. CDR3 bases: TGTGCCAGCAGCCAAGATTGGGAGGGGATCTATGGCTACACCTTC. Protein product: CASSQDWEGIYGYTF.

This clonotype was seen repeatedly, ten times or more. J is TRBJ1-5 and V is TRBV6-6; weak D call: TRBD1 (5 bases). The CDR3 loop spans 14 amino acids. From germline, CDR1 is MNHNY and CDR2 SVGAGI (reference sequence). The V end was cut by 6 bases, the J end by 4 bases, with 13 bases between. The DNA for the CDR3 is TGTGCCAGCAGCGTCTGGGGGAAGAATCAGCCCCAGCATTTT. Translation gives CASSVWGKNQPQHF.